The present T cell receptor (beta chain) was sequenced within a study of neoadjuvant nivolumab and ipilimumab in lung cancer. Study-level information: Patients got nivolumab 3 mg/kg on days 1, 15 and 29; combination added ipilimumab 1 mg/kg day 1.

Only in-frame clones appear in the TCRdb table, and some are missing; sequencing was by immunoSEQ multiplex PCR. The table includes roughly 7,100 clones, 80% to 85% detected once. Study-wide results and limits: TCR richness and clonality were higher in tumors than adjacent uninvolved lung.

With respect to this clone: Its specificity is not known.

The CDR3 has 12 amino acids. Germline V CDR1 and CDR2: ENHRY, SYGVKD. Trimming removed 3 bases at V and 6 bases at J, with 7 bases between. This TCR derives from an adult with non-small cell lung cancer. The chain employs TRBV10-3 and TRBJ2-3; possibly TRBD2 for D (6 bases). Sample: tumor tissue, taken after neoadjuvant nivolumab, alone or with ipilimumab, at or shortly before surgery. The CDR3, as DNA: TGTGCCATCAGTGATGGAGGGGATACGCAGTATTTT. Translated: CAISDGGDTQYF.